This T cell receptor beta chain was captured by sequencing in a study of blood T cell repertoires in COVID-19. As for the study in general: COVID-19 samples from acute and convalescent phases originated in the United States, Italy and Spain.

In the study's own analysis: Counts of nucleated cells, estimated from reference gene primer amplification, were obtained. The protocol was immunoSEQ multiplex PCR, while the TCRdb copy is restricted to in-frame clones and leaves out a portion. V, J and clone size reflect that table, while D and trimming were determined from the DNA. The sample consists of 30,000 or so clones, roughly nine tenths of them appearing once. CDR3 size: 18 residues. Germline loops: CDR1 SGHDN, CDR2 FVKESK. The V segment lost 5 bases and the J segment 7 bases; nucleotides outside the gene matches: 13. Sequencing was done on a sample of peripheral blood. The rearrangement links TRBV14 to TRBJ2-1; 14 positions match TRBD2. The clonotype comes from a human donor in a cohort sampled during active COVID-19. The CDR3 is CASSLERGGTSGRNEQFF. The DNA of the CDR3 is TGTGCCAGCAGCTTAGAACGGGGTGGGACTAGCGGGAGAAATGAGCAGTTCTTC.